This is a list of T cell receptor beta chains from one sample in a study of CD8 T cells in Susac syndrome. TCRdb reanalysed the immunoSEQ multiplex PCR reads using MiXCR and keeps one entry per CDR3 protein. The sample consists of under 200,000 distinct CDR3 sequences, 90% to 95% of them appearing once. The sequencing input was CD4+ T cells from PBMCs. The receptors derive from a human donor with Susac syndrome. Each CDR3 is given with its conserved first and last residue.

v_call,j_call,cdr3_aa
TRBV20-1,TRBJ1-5,CSARAPAYSNQPQHF
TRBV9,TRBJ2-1,CASSVASYNEQFF
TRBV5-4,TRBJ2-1,CASSFERGGAWNEQFF
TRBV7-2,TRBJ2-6,CASSLRVTGANVLTF
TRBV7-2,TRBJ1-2,CASSLYTTGLYGYTF
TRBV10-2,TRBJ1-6,CASSEVGTEGQGHF
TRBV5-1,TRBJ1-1,CASSPGHLMNTEAFF
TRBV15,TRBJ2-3,CATSSGTDTQYF
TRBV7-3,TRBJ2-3,CASSFDRPDTQYF
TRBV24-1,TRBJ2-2,CATARGAGELFF
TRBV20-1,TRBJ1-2,CSARYRDRNYGYTF
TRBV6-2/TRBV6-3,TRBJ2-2,CASSYGGAGELFF
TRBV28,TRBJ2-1,CASRPRGSSYNEQFF
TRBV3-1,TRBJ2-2,CASQDTNTGELFF
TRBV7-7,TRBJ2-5,CASSVTPSGEETQYF
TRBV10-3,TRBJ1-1,CASGPRETEAFF
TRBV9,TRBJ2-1,CASSPRGAQANEQFF
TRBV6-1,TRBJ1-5,CASKGKGQGQFSNQPQHF
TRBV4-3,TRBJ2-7,CASSQVHGQGPREQYF
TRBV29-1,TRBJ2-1,CSVAEGEQFF
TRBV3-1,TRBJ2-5,CASSPGVRWQETQYF
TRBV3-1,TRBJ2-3,CASSQEGAGGMFRTDTQYF
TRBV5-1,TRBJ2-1,CASCNSLAGGNEQFF
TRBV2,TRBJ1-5,CASSGTGGGQPQHF
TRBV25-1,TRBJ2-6,CASSERDSASGANVLTF
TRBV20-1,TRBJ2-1,CSARDASAEQFF
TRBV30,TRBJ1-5,CAWSVWGGNQPQHF
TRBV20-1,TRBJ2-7,CSAKTGPYEQYF
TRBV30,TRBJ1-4,CAWSGNPGTKLFF
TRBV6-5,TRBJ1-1,CASSPPGLAAFF
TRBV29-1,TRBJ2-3,CSVLRTPSTDTQYF
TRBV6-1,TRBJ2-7,CASRSYEQYF
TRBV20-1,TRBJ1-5,CSARDRIPNQPQHF
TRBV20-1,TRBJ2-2,CSATLGRLAGTGELFF
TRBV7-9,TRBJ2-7,CASSRQGGVYEQYF
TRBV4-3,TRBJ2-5,CASSQELIAGWETQYF
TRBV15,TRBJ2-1,CATSRDVVAGGYEQFF
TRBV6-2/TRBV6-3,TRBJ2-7,CASSYDTGTSSYEQYF
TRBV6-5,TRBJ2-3,CASSWDRYTDTQYF
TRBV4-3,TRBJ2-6,CASSQDYSAGANVLTF
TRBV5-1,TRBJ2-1,CASSWGVGGRIYNEQFF
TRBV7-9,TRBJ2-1,CASSLAGVGDEQFF
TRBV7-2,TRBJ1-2,CASSQGGVNYGYTF
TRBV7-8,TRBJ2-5,CASSFGSGGTLGETQYF
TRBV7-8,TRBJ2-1,CASSRGELYNEQFF
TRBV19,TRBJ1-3,CASSDRSSGNTIYF
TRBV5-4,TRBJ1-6,CASSLGRQDYNSPLHF
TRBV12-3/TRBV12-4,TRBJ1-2,CASSLVDGGDGYTF
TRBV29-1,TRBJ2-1,CSVFVPGLGEQFF
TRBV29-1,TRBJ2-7,CSVHRDRGQTYEQYF
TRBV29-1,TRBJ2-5,CSVAASGGGETQYF
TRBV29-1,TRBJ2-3,CSVGTSGDTQYF
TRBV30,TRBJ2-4,CAWSSGTRNQYF
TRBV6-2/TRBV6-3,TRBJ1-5,CASSLGTGVGNQPQHF
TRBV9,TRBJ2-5,CASSVGGSGGSQETQYF
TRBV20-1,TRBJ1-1,CSASWQTGTEAFF